The present T cell receptor beta chain was sequenced within a study of T-cell reconstitution after alpha-beta-depleted transplantation in children. A library of TCRbeta sequences, prepared with unique molecular identifiers, was generated. Using its own MiXCR run on the PCR reads, TCRdb lists one record per CDR3 protein. There are about a million distinct CDR3 sequences in the sample; less than 30% occur only once, and more than 25% lies in the top ten. The length of the CDR3 is 12 residues. Trimming removed 8 bases from V and 5 bases from J; junction bases left unmatched: 4. Germline V lookup: CDR1 DFQATT, CDR2 SNEGSKA (reference sequence). Findings of the study overall: By about two months after transplant, alpha-beta T cells reportedly arose from several hundred graft clones that had expanded. Counts and diversity of T cells one year after transplant came mostly from newly produced T cells. TCRbeta diversity was high at day 60 in some patients (a result of surviving recipient T cells and thymic progenitors).

This clonotype has a count of ten or more. Its specificity is not known. This receptor was identified in a boy younger than two who had a stem cell transplant for SCID, so the T cells may come from the graft donor. Sequenced here: PBMCs, mostly from graft donor cells, sampled 360 days after TCRalphabeta/CD19-depleted stem cell transplant. This chain connects TRBV20-1 to TRBJ2-3, with TRBD1 identical over 10 bases. The CDR3 nucleotides read TGCAGTCGGGACAGGGGAGGAGATACGCAGTATTTT. It is translated as CSRDRGGDTQYF.